Shown below are 14 T cell receptor beta chains from a single sample sequenced in a study of CD8 T cells in ankylosing spondylitis. Each CDR3 protein gets one entry after TCRdb re-called the 5' RACE reads with MiXCR. The sample comprises approximately 350,000 distinct CDR3 sequences, roughly 14% of which are singletons, and around 1% rests with the top ten. The sequenced material came from blood, either unsorted or a sorted T cell fraction (not recorded which). These receptors were taken from a male donor with ankylosing spondylitis or in good health (not recorded which).

This clonotype was counted between two and nine times. This rearrangement joins TRBV4-2 to TRBJ1-5; D may be TRBD1 (5 bases). V shed 1 base and J shed 2 bases, with 18 bases lying between them. From germline, CDR1 is LGHNA and CDR2 YNFKEQ. This CDR3 contains 18 residues. The CDR3 loop reads CASSQGQGVGGGNQPQHF. CDR3 nucleotides: TGTGCCAGCAGCCAAGGGCAGGGTGTGGGGGGAGGCAATCAGCCCCAGCATTTT.

This clonotype was seen a handful of times. This chain uses TRBV3-1 with TRBJ1-2; no definite D call. Trimming removed 0 bases from V and 5 bases from J, with 7 bases in between. Germline values: CDR1 LGHDT, CDR2 YNNKEL (reference sequence). The length of the CDR3 is 13 residues. Written as DNA, the CDR3 is TGTGCCAGCAGCCAAGATGCCGTTTATGGCTACACCTTC. Its translation is CASSQDAVYGYTF.

This clonotype was seen a handful of times. The gene calls are TRBV20-1 and TRBJ2-7; TRBD1 aligns across 9 bases. The V segment lost 5 bases and the J segment 4 bases; nucleotides outside the gene matches: 9. The CDR3 length is 14 residues. Germline CDR1 DFQATT, CDR2 SNEGSKA (reference sequence). The CDR3 sequence: CSALTGTGNYEQYF. The DNA for the CDR3 is TGCAGTGCTCTTACCGGGACAGGGAATTACGAGCAGTACTTC.

V is TRBV10-3 and J is TRBJ2-3, with 11 bases aligning to TRBD2. CDR3 length: 16 amino acids. CDR1 is ENHRY and CDR2 is SYGVKD in the germline V gene. The ends lost 3 bases at V and 5 bases at J; junction bases unmatched: 7. CDR3 sequence: CAISDGTSGVGDTQYF. The CDR3, as DNA: TGTGCCATCAGTGACGGGACTAGCGGAGTGGGAGATACGCAGTATTTT.

This clonotype came up a few times. The V gene is TRBV7-8, the J gene TRBJ1-1, with D hard to call. V was clipped by 4 bases and J by 1 base, with 10 bases between them. The germline CDR1 and CDR2 sequences are SGHVS and FQNEAQ. The CDR3 length is 14 residues. CDR3 loop: CASSSAGENTEAFF. The DNA of the CDR3 is TGTGCCAGCAGCTCAGCCGGGGAGAACACTGAAGCTTTCTTT.

The chain links TRBV5-1 to TRBJ1-6; D unclear. The germline V gene has CDR1 SGHRS and CDR2 YFSETQ. The CDR3 sequence is 15 residues long. V was cut by 4 bases and J by 8 bases, with 16 bases left in between. Here the CDR3 reads CASSRSGPFDSPLHF. CDR3 nucleotide sequence: TGCGCCAGCAGCAGATCCGGGCCATTTGATTCACCCCTCCACTTT.

This clonotype occurred many times. The J gene is TRBJ2-1, the V gene TRBV12-3 or TRBV12-4; tentative D call: TRBD1 (5 bases). This CDR3 region has 13 residues. Trimming took off 0 bases at V and 7 bases at J, with 7 bases between the two ends. The CDR3 reads CASSLAPGNEQFF. The CDR3 nucleotides are TGTGCCAGCAGTTTAGCGCCAGGGAATGAGCAGTTCTTC.

This clonotype has a count of ten or more. This chain uses TRBV7-9 with TRBJ2-3; TRBD2 agrees at 7 bases. The CDR3 has 15 residues. V was clipped by 2 bases and J by 3 bases; unmatched bases: 5. Per germline, CDR1 SEHNR and CDR2 FQNEAQ (reference sequence). CDR3 coding DNA: TGTGCCAGCAGCTTACCCAGGGAGGGGACAGATACGCAGTATTTT. Translated, it gives CASSLPREGTDTQYF.

This clonotype came up a few times. This chain links TRBV11-2 with TRBJ2-3; TRBD1 matches 8 bases. The trim removed 0 bases at V and 4 bases at J, leaving 6 bases unmatched. CDR1 SGHAT and CDR2 FQNNGV come from the germline V gene. CDR3 length equals 16 residues. The CDR3, as DNA: TGTGCCAGCAGCTTAGAGGCAGGGGGCATATCAGATACGCAGTATTTT. As protein: CASSLEAGGISDTQYF.

This rearrangement joins TRBV3-1 to TRBJ2-7; D may be TRBD1 (6 bases). The CDR3 is 13 amino acids. V lost 2 bases to trimming and J lost 6 bases, with 11 bases between them. Germline V lookup: CDR1 LGHDT, CDR2 YNNKEL (reference sequence). CDR3: CASSQRGTGEQYF. CDR3 bases: TGTGCCAGCAGCCAAAGGGGGACGGGCGAGCAGTACTTC.

The V gene is TRBV25-1, the J gene TRBJ1-6; 7 bases are a match to TRBD1. CDR1 and CDR2 (germline): MGHDK, SYGVNS. The CDR3 length is 16 residues. Unmatched junction bases numbered 12, after V lost 8 bases and J lost 5 bases. The CDR3 region is CASGRDSQGDNSPLHF. Here the CDR3 DNA reads TGTGCCAGCGGACGGGACAGTCAAGGGGATAATTCACCCCTCCACTTT. Full variable domain (remainder filled in from reference TRBV25-1 and TRBJ1-6): EADIYQTPRYLVIGTGKKITLECSQTMGHDKMYWYQQDPGMELHLIHYSYGVNSTEKGDLSSESTVSRIRTEHFPLTLESARPSHTSQYLCASGRDSQGDNSPLHFGNGTRLTVT.

This clonotype was detected a few times. The chain recombines TRBV5-1 with TRBJ1-2; 9 bases align to TRBD1. Trimming cost V 4 bases and J 7 bases; bases outside gene matches: 2. The CDR3 is 12 amino acids. The germline CDR1 and CDR2 sequences are SGHRS and YFSETQ. As DNA, the CDR3 is TGCGCCAGCAGCACACAGGGGGCTGGCTACACCTTC. Translation: CASSTQGAGYTF.

This clonotype has ten or more counts. The chain is built from TRBV29-1 and TRBJ2-1, with D perhaps TRBD1 (5 bases). The CDR3 has 11 residues. Trimming removed 3 bases at V and 7 bases at J, with 7 bases between. Germline V gives CDR1 SQVTM, CDR2 ANQGSEA. The CDR3 nucleotides read TGCAGCGTTGACAAGGGGAATGAGCAGTTCTTC. It specifies CSVDKGNEQFF.

The V call is TRBV12-3 or TRBV12-4, the J call TRBJ2-7; 9 positions agree with TRBD1. The CDR3 is 13 amino acids. The ends lost 8 bases at V and 2 bases at J; junction bases unmatched: 4. The CDR3 sequence is CASGTGSTYEQYF. The CDR3 DNA is TGTGCCAGCGGGACAGGGAGTACCTACGAGCAGTACTTC.